This entry concerns a single T cell receptor beta chain. Its cognate antigen has yet to be identified. No much larger clone is present one base from it, and per-base qualities are unavailable. The data were taken from a study of T cells in Graves' hyperthyroidism and ophthalmopathy (dated by TCRdb to between 2018 and 2021). Study-wide context: Peripheral blood was collected at initial diagnosis, before any treatment. After blood sampling, hyperthyroidism patients were treated with methimazole at a starting dose of 30 mg daily, and ophthalmopathy patients were treated with high-dose intravenous methylprednisolone. To identify TCR V-J signatures that set the groups apart, the researchers used a discovery cohort of approximately 98 patients, made up of fewer than 50 with Graves' ophthalmopathy and 57 with stable Graves' hyperthyroidism. The paper reports TCR Vbeta CDR3 sequencing of approximately 140 peripheral blood samples: under 45 ophthalmopathy, roughly 74 hyperthyroidism and approximately 17 progressor patients. The 75 to 100 discovery patients were randomly split 7:3 into training and test sets. Whether ophthalmopathy could be predicted prospectively was tested in an independent validation cohort made up of approximately 19 hyperthyroidism patients plus 17 patients who later progressed to ophthalmopathy. The study also compared thyroid tissue and blood T-cell repertoires from about six Graves' hyperthyroidism patients.

CDR1 SGHTA and CDR2 FQGNSA are derived from the germline V gene. Here V drops 7 bases and J drops 2 bases, and the junction holds 8 bases not matched to any gene. Counted from cysteine to phenylalanine, this CDR3 has 15 amino acids. The retained sequence is limited to the CDR3, 45 bases, with the frame set at the first base. Study-level results and caveats: During validation, the model predicted progression to ophthalmopathy a median of approximately 6.5 months ahead of onset, with almost 71% sensitivity and under 85% specificity. No statistical method was used to set the sample size in advance, and investigators knew the group allocation. Most expanded thyroid clonotypes (frequency above 0.001) were also found in blood, which suggests that blood repertoires may mirror thyroid immune responses. In cross-validation, a model built on a 13 V-J signature told ophthalmopathy apart from stable hyperthyroidism with approximately 91% sensitivity and roughly 81% specificity, and in testing the same model reached 80%/75%.

Amplification of TCR beta CDR3 regions was carried out from RNA transcripts. The first round of RT-PCR for the TCR CDR3 was performed with the HTBI primer set and the Qiagen OneStep RT-PCR kit. A second multiplex PCR round built the libraries, followed by size selection and purification. Sequencing of the libraries was done on an Illumina HiSeq2000 using paired-end 100 bp reads. The original methods were these. SOAPnuke was used to process the raw data, with reads discarded if the reads contained adapters or uncalled bases, had a mean Phred below 15, or lacked an exact constant-primer or identifier match. High-quality paired reads were merged using COPE v1.2.5, and each unique nucleotide sequence was defined as a clonotype. MiTCR v1.1 was used to align clonotypes to the IMGT TRBV, TRBD and TRBJ reference segments. Only V-J combinations with frequency above 0.0001, covering 99% to 99.2% of repertoires, were analysed. A TCS score was defined as the ratio between F50 (clonal expansion) and ExV (chaos), using BLOSUM62-based TCRdist between CDR3 peptides within each V-J. Welch's t-statistics and random forest reduced around 510 V-J features to roughly 13, which were used in a naive Bayes classifier (R e1071). Using fastp trimming at Q25 and MiXCR clonotype assembly, TCRdb reanalyzed the public sequencing data and kept in-frame beta chains. Rows are combined by CDR3 protein, so each entry shows the most common genes and DNA. TCRdb, not the original authors, processed these V and J calls. This sample has hundreds of thousands of distinct CDR3 sequences in its table, and roughly 14% of those were observed once. Under 7% of the sample belongs to the ten largest clones.

The hyperthyroidism patients were between 18 and 65 years old and newly diagnosed, with a disease duration of less than 2 months. The study excluded patients with uncontrolled infections, other autoimmune diseases, pregnancy or lactation. Diagnoses relied on clinical symptoms, serum thyroxine and TRAb, thyroid ultrasound and orbital computed tomography. Blood from progressor patients was drawn when they were first diagnosed with hyperthyroidism, before any ophthalmopathy symptoms appeared. Ficoll-Paque density gradient centrifugation was used to isolate PBMCs from about 9 ml of fresh peripheral blood. Progressor patients were initially diagnosed with Graves' hyperthyroidism and developed ophthalmopathy during follow-up. Trizol reagent was used to extract total RNA, and RNA quality was then checked on an Agilent 2100 Bioanalyzer.

The sequence came from a woman under 40 with Graves' hyperthyroidism that later progressed to Graves' ophthalmopathy. The receptor chain draws on TRBV7-2 and TRBJ2-1, with TRBD2 matching 7 junction bases. The sequencing sample was made of blood. The sequenced DNA is TGTGCCAGCACACGGGGAGGGGCCACCTACAATGAGCAGTTCTTC. This is translated as CASTRGGATYNEQFF.